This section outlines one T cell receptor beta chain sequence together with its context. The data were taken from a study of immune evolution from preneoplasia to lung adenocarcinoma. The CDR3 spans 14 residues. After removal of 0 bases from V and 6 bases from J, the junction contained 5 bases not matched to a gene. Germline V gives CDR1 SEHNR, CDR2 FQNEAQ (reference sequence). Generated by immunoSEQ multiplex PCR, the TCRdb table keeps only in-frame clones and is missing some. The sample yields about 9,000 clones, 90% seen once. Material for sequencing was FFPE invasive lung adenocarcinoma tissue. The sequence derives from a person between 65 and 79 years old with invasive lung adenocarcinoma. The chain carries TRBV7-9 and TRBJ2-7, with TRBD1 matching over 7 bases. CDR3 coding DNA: TGTGCCAGCAGCTTAGCCGCACAGGGGACCGAGCAGTACTTC. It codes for CASSLAAQGTEQYF.